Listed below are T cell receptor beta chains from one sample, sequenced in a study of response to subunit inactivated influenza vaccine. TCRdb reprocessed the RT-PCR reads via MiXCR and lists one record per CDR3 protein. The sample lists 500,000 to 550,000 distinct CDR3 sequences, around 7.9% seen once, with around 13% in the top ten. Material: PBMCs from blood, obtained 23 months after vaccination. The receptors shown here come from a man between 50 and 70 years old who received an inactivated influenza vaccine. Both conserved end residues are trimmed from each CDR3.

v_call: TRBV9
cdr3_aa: ASSDRDRNTEAF

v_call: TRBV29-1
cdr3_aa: SVQGSGANVLT

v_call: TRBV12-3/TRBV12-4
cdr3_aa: ASSYRGGALNTEAF

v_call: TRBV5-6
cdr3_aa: ASSLAGGAGGAADTQY

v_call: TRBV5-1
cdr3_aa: ASSKIRDRDYGYT

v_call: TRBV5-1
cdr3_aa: ASRTAYSGANVLT

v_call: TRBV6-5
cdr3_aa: ASSYLVARGTSQPQH

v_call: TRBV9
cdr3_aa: ASSVAIGGTGELF

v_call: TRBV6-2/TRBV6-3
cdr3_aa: ASRRTQQETQY

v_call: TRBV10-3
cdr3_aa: AISSGGLNTGELF

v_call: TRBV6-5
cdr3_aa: ASSYGGGWAGGRETQY

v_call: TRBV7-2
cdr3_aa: ASSLAARNYGYT

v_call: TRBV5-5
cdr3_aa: ASSWTGKETQY

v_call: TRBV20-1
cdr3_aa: SARDRGGGNTIY

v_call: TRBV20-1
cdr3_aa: SARAPYNGEQF

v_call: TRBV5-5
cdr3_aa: ASSLSRQGNEQF